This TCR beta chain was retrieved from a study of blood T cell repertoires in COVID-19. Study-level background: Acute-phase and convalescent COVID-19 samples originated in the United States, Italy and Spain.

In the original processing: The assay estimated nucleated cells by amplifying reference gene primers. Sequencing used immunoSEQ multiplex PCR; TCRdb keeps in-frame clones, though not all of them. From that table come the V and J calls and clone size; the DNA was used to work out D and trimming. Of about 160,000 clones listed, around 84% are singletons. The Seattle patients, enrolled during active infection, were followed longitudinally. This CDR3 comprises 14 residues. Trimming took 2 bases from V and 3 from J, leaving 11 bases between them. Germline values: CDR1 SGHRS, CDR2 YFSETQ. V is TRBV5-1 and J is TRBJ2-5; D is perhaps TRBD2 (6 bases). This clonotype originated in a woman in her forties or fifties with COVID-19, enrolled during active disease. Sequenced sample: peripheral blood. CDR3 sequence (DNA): TGCGCCAGCAGCTTTGGGGGGATAAAAGAGACCCAGTACTTC. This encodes CASSFGGIKETQYF.